This TCR beta chain was found in a study of OX40 agonist ivuxolimab in advanced cancers. Study-level background: Antecedent anti-PD-1, anti-PD-L1 or anti-CTLA-4 therapy was permissible, with around 41% having received some. Findings of the study overall: Which antigen the expanded peripheral T cells recognized is unknown. Some patients without response likewise showed low normalized clonal expansion.

Repertoires were generated with immunoSEQ multiplex PCR, while TCRdb's copy carries only in-frame clones and drops some. The data show around 99,000 clones, more than 85% seen once. The V gene's germline CDR1 is MDHEN and CDR2 SYDVKM. The length of the CDR3 is 14 residues. V shed 4 bases, J shed 8 bases, and the junction held 6 bases outside the gene matches. Concerning this clone: The antigen is undetermined.

This sample comprised CD4+ or CD8+ T cells sorted from blood, obtained in a trial of the OX40 agonist ivuxolimab. This chain links TRBV28 with TRBJ1-2; 11 bases fit TRBD1. The clonotype comes from an adult with an advanced solid tumor such as melanoma, head and neck, liver or kidney cancer. In nucleotides, the CDR3 is TGTGCCAGCAGTTCCTCGGGACAGGGGGGCGGCTACACCTTC. It specifies CASSSSGQGGGYTF.